Below, one T cell receptor (beta chain) is given with its context. The table came from immunoSEQ multiplex PCR; TCRdb's copy has only in-frame clones and leaves some out. The profile covers approximately 260,000 clones, with over 80% appearing a single time and less than 6% taken by the ten largest. The data belong to a study of blood T cell repertoires in COVID-19. About the research overall: Acute and convalescent COVID-19 specimens originated in the United States, Italy and Spain. PBMCs, B-cell-depleted T cells, or T cells were the source of the cDNA or gDNA that made up the material.

The sequence was obtained from a man between 60 and 75 years old who had recovered from COVID-19. Input material: peripheral blood.

For the CDR3, the DNA is TGTGCCAGCAGTTACCGGACAGGGGGCAATAGCTACACCTTC. This codes for CASSYRTGGNSYTF. This rearrangement joins TRBV6-5 to TRBJ1-2; 11 bases agree with TRBD1. Germline CDR1 reads MNHEY; CDR2 reads SVGAGI. After removal of 2 bases from V and 9 bases from J, the junction contained 5 bases not matched to a gene. The CDR3 spans 14 residues.